This TCR beta chain was sequenced during a study of beta chain features in type 1 diabetes. This clone was seen more than once but under ten times. The antigen remains unidentified. TCRB transcripts that were expressed got sequenced, as all of the isolated RNA had been reverse transcribed. Profiling relied on immunoSEQ multiplex PCR, and the TCRdb table lists in-frame clones only, not all of them. Here the sample spans hundreds of thousands of clones, about 32% being singletons. Based on CD45RO/CCR7/CD25/CD127/CD95/CD27, CD4+ regulatory, stem cell-like memory, naive and central memory cells were sorted. Study conclusions and caveats: The cDNA sequencing approach could over-represent high-TCR-expressing cells. Shorter TCRB CDR3s, moderately but significantly so, were found in Type 1 diabetes patients in all four CD4+ subsets. Compared to healthy donors, patients appeared to have naive, central memory and Treg TCRB repertoires that were more alike.

This clonotype was sampled from a man between 18 and 35 years old in good health. The sequenced sample was naive CD4+ T cells from blood.

The CDR3 bases are TGTGCCAGCAGCTTGGGACCAACGACCGGGGAGCTGTTTTTT. Translation gives CASSLGPTTGELFF. The chain links TRBV11-2 to TRBJ2-2; D assignment may be TRBD1 or TRBD2 (5 bases each). V was cut by 3 bases and J by 5 bases, with 10 bases left in between. Germline V gene data show CDR1 as SGHAT and CDR2 as FQNNGV. The CDR3 is 14 amino acids. Full variable domain (missing parts from reference TRBV11-2 and TRBJ2-2): EAGVAQSPRYKIIEKRQSVAFWCNPISGHATLYWYQQILGQGPKLLIQFQNNGVVDDSQLPKDRFSAERLKGVDSTLKIQPAKLEDSAVYLCASSLGPTTGELFFGEGSRLTVL.